This T cell receptor beta chain appears in the sequencing data of a study of T cell repertoires in cytomegalovirus infection. Whole-study context: In public TCR beta signatures, there were indications of both CMV infection and matching HLA type.

Ten or more counts support this clonotype. Its matching antigen is unknown. Whole-study findings and limits: Cumulated frequencies of public TCR beta families served to identify carriers of CMV plus the relevant HLA. The ex vivo response showed dominance by HLA-C-restricted CMV-specific TCR beta clonotypes.

One entry per CDR3 protein, called by TCRdb with MiXCR from the reads. The sample shows roughly 230,000 distinct CDR3 sequences, around 6.4% of them seen only once. This CDR3 is 15 amino acids long. V was shortened by 3 bases and J by 1 base, with 10 bases between the two germline ends. Germline CDR1 and CDR2: SGHVS and FNYEAQ. This rearrangement joins TRBV7-6 to TRBJ1-5; D unclear. This sequence originates from a human donor in good health (CMV status not recorded). Some clones in this sample may be carry-over from other donors' samples. Sequenced material: PBMCs. CDR3 sequence reads: CASSLGSRSNQPQHF. The CDR3 nucleotides are TGTGCCAGCAGCTTGGGGTCGCGGAGCAATCAGCCCCAGCATTTT. The entire variable domain, with the rest obtained from reference TRBV7-6 and TRBJ1-5, is as follows: GAGVSQSPRYKVTKRGQDVALRCDPISGHVSLYWYRQALGQGPEFLTYFNYEAQQDKSGLPNDRFSAERPEGSISTLTIQRTEQRDSAMYRCASSLGSRSNQPQHFGDGTRLSIL.